Below are 2 T cell receptor beta chains sequenced from a single sample in a study of shared clonotypes between healthy human individuals. Data came from immunoSEQ multiplex PCR; TCRdb stores just in-frame clones and leaves some out. The sample consists of approximately 2.1 million clones, 85% to 95% of them appearing once. The sequenced sample consisted of naive CD4+ T cells from PBMCs. Subset: CD45RA+ positively selected. Receptor source: a man aged 18 to 35 in good health. Some clones in this sample may be carry-over from other donors' samples.

The V gene is TRBV28, the J gene TRBJ2-7, with 11 bases matching TRBD2. This CDR3 comprises 19 residues. The J segment lost 2 bases and the V segment lost 1 base, leaving 13 bases of the junction unmatched. Germline values: CDR1 MDHEN, CDR2 SYDVKM. The CDR3, as DNA: TGTGCCAGCAGTTTATTAATTGCTAGCGGGAGGTCCAGAACCTACGAGCAGTACTTC. This translates into CASSLLIASGRSRTYEQYF.

The genes are TRBV28 and TRBJ2-7, with 10 bases fitting TRBD2. The CDR3 is 14 residues long. V was clipped by 6 bases and J by 6 bases; unmatched bases: 8. CDR1 is MDHEN, CDR2 SYDVKM, per germline. The CDR3 nucleotides read TGTGCCAGCAGGGCTAGCGGGAGTTTCGGCGAGCAGTACTTC. It codes for CASRASGSFGEQYF.